Below are 27 T cell receptor beta chains sequenced from a single sample in a study of T cells in Graves' hyperthyroidism and ophthalmopathy. Regions amplified from RNA transcripts were the TCR beta CDR3 regions. First-round RT-PCR with HTBI primers amplified the TCR CDR3 region. MiXCR, applied by TCRdb to the multiplex PCR reads, yields one record per CDR3 protein. The profile shows 450,000 to 550,000 distinct CDR3 sequences, roughly 25% of them singletons. Sequenced material: blood. These receptors all stem from a young woman with Graves' ophthalmopathy.

This clonotype was counted many times. This chain joins TRBV20-1 and TRBJ2-5, with a weak D call TRBD1 (6 bases). The CDR3 has 13 amino acids. Trimming took 4 bases from V and 5 from J, leaving 14 bases between them. The germline V gene has CDR1 DFQATT and CDR2 SNEGSKA (reference sequence). CDR3 nucleotide sequence: TGCAGTGCTACGACAGGATTACATGAGACCCAGTACTTC. As protein: CSATTGLHETQYF.

This clonotype was seen ten or more times. The chain couples TRBV20-1 to TRBJ2-5, with 13 bases matching TRBD2. Trimming cost V 5 bases and J 2 bases; bases outside gene matches: 8. The CDR3 runs 16 residues. CDR1 is DFQATT, CDR2 SNEGSKA, per germline (reference sequence). CDR3 in amino acids: CSAGGGTSGVQETQYF. CDR3 in DNA: TGCAGTGCTGGGGGGGGGACTAGCGGGGTACAAGAGACCCAGTACTTC.

This clonotype was detected only a few times. J is TRBJ1-5 and V is TRBV28; D possibly corresponds to TRBD1 (6 bases). Germline V CDR1 and CDR2: MDHEN, SYDVKM. Trimming removed 6 bases at V and 4 bases at J, with 16 bases between. CDR3 length: 15 residues. Written as DNA, the CDR3 is TGTGCCAGCAGCATGACAGGCCGCAAAAATCAGCCCCAGCATTTT. Residues: CASSMTGRKNQPQHF.

The sample holds many counts of this clonotype. CDR3 DNA: TGTGCCACCAGCAGAGAAGACAGGGAACACGAGCAGTACTTC. Its protein product is CATSREDREHEQYF. This chain joins TRBV15 and TRBJ2-7, with 7 bases matching TRBD1. This CDR3 is built from 14 residues. Germline V gene sequence: CDR1 LNHNV, CDR2 YYDKDF (reference sequence). Unmatched junction bases numbered 4, after V lost 0 bases and J lost 5 bases.

This sequence joins TRBV6-5 and TRBJ1-1, with D tentatively TRBD1 (5 bases). In germline, CDR1 is MNHEY, CDR2 SVGAGI. The V end lost 1 base, the J end lost 8 bases, and 11 bases lay between the germline ends. The CDR3 contains 13 residues. As DNA, the CDR3 is TGTGCCAGCAGTTACTGGCAGGGAAGCGAAGCTTTCTTT. This encodes CASSYWQGSEAFF.

This clonotype has just a few counts. In DNA, the CDR3 is TGTGCCAGCAGGGCCGGGACAGGTACCTATGGCTACACCTTC. Its protein product is CASRAGTGTYGYTF. The chain joins TRBV6-1 to TRBJ1-2; the match to TRBD1 covers 8 bases. The CDR3 is made up of 14 amino acids. V gave up 6 bases and J gave up 4 bases; unmatched junction bases: 7. CDR1 and CDR2 from the germline V gene are MNHNS and SASEGT.

The V gene is TRBV6-2 or TRBV6-3, the J gene TRBJ1-2; 9 bases align to TRBD1. J gave up 1 base and V 6 bases, and 12 bases lay outside the gene matches. This CDR3 is built from 17 residues. Germline assignment: CDR1 MNHEY and CDR2 SVGEGT. The DNA of the CDR3 is TGTGCCAGCAGCTACGCGACCGGGACAGGGTTTAACTATGGCTACACCTTC. Its translation: CASSYATGTGFNYGYTF.

There are a few counts of this clonotype. This chain links TRBV3-1 with TRBJ2-7; D remains ambiguous. The germline V and J ends were trimmed by 1 base and 4 bases, with 5 bases remaining between them. Germline CDR1 is LGHDT and CDR2 is YNNKEL (reference sequence). CDR3 size: 12 residues. The CDR3 sequence: CASSQVHYEQYF. The CDR3, as DNA: TGTGCCAGCAGCCAAGTGCATTACGAGCAGTACTTC.

The sample holds many counts of this clonotype. The chain recombines TRBV7-8 with TRBJ1-5; the match to TRBD1 covers 7 bases. This CDR3 has 17 residues. Trimming cost V 2 bases and J 2 bases; bases outside gene matches: 9. CDR1 SGHVS and CDR2 FQNEAQ come from the germline V gene. The CDR3 DNA is TGTGCCAGCAGCTTACACAGGGGAATTAGCGGCAATCAGCCCCAGCATTTT. It encodes CASSLHRGISGNQPQHF.

This clonotype was counted many times. The CDR3 DNA sequence: TGTGCCATCAGTAGGGACATTACCTACGAGCAGTACTTC. Amino acid sequence: CAISRDITYEQYF. The chain combines TRBV10-3 with TRBJ2-7; D might be TRBD1 (6 bases). Germline-derived CDR1 and CDR2 are ENHRY and SYGVKD. Trimming cost V 5 bases and J 2 bases, with 10 bases left between them. The CDR3 runs 13 residues.

This chain uses TRBV6-5 with TRBJ1-5, with D perhaps matching TRBD1 (6 bases). The V end lost 2 bases, the J end lost 5 bases, and 13 bases lay between the germline ends. This CDR3 contains 15 residues. The germline CDR1 and CDR2 sequences are MNHEY and SVGAGI. The DNA of the CDR3 is TGTGCCAGCAGTTACGGAGGAGGGGGACATCAGCCCCAGCATTTT. This gives the protein CASSYGGGGHQPQHF.

The genes are TRBV29-1 and TRBJ2-2; D is unclear. Germline lookup yields CDR1 SQVTM and CDR2 ANQGSEA. This CDR3 region has 14 residues. Trimming removed 3 bases at V and 0 bases at J, with 8 bases between. The CDR3: CSVDRIANTGELFF. The CDR3 DNA sequence: TGCAGCGTTGACAGAATCGCGAACACCGGGGAGCTGTTTTTT.

This clonotype has more than one count but fewer than ten. The J gene is TRBJ2-7, the V gene TRBV7-9; D perhaps matches TRBD1 (6 bases). The CDR3 is 14 residues long. V shed 4 bases and J shed 2 bases, with 12 bases lying between them. CDR1 SEHNR and CDR2 FQNEAQ come from the germline V gene (reference sequence). In DNA form, the CDR3 reads TGTGCCAGCAGCTCTAGGACAGAGCCCTACGAGCAGTACTTC. It specifies CASSSRTEPYEQYF. The complete variable domain, with remaining parts taken from reference TRBV7-9 and TRBJ2-7, reads DTGVSQNPRHKITKRGQNVTFRCDPISEHNRLYWYRQTLGQGPEFLTYFQNEAQLEKSRLLSDRFSAERPKGSFSTLEIQRTEQGDSAMYLCASSSRTEPYEQYFGPGTRLTVT.

The chain is built from TRBV20-1 and TRBJ2-2; 7 positions match TRBD2. V trimming: 0 bases; J trimming: 4 bases; junction bases outside the gene matches: 5. Germline V gene sequence: CDR1 DFQATT, CDR2 SNEGSKA (reference sequence). The CDR3 length is 15 residues. Here the CDR3 reads CSARDPGGVTGELFF. DNA of the CDR3: TGCAGTGCTAGAGATCCGGGGGGAGTCACCGGGGAGCTGTTTTTT.

This clonotype was recorded many times. The V and J genes are TRBV19 and TRBJ2-2; unclear D gene. CDR3 length: 16 amino acids. Germline loops: CDR1 LNHDA, CDR2 SQIVND (reference sequence). V lost 1 base and J lost 0, with 9 bases in between. The CDR3 region has the DNA TGTGCCAGTAGTATAGTCTTCAGGACGAACACCGGGGAGCTGTTTTTT. This gives the protein CASSIVFRTNTGELFF.

This clonotype was seen repeatedly, ten times or more. The chain joins TRBV11-1 to TRBJ2-4; 7 bases match TRBD2. The V segment lost 8 bases and the J segment 2 bases; nucleotides outside the gene matches: 9. The CDR3 is 15 amino acids. Germline V gene lookup returns CDR1 SGHAT and CDR2 FQDESV (reference sequence). CDR3 bases: TGTGCCAGCTGCGTTGACGGGGGGACCAAAAACATTCAGTACTTC. This codes for CASCVDGGTKNIQYF.

The chain is built from TRBV12-3 or TRBV12-4 and TRBJ1-5, with 7 bases lining up with TRBD1. The CDR3 has 14 amino acids. V shed 5 bases, J shed 3 bases, and the junction held 4 bases outside the gene matches. CDR3 protein: CASSQQGLNQPQHF. The CDR3 DNA is TGTGCCAGCAGTCAACAGGGGCTCAATCAGCCCCAGCATTTT.

This clonotype has a count of ten or more. The rearrangement uses TRBV29-1 and TRBJ1-2, with D unresolved. Trimming took 4 bases from V and 2 from J, leaving 8 bases between them. CDR3 size: 12 residues. In germline, CDR1 is SQVTM, CDR2 ANQGSEA. In nucleotides, the CDR3 is TGCAGCGTTGCCCGCATGAACTATGGCTACACCTTC. Translating it yields CSVARMNYGYTF. The variable domain in full, completed from reference TRBV29-1 and TRBJ1-2, reads SAVISQKPSRDICQRGTSLTIQCQVDSQVTMMFWYRQQPGQSLTLIATANQGSEATYESGFVIDKFPISRPNLTFSTLTVSNMSPEDSSIYLCSVARMNYGYTFGSGTRLTVV.

This clonotype was seen repeatedly, ten times or more. The chain recombines TRBV12-3 or TRBV12-4 with TRBJ1-5, with unresolved D. The CDR3 totals 11 residues. Trimming took off 5 bases at V and 9 bases at J, with 8 bases between the two ends. CDR3 amino acids: CASSPGGPQHF. The CDR3 bases are TGTGCCAGCAGTCCGGGTGGGCCCCAGCATTTT.

This clonotype was seen ten or more times. The chain is built from TRBV2 and TRBJ1-2; D call uncertain. The CDR3 spans 16 residues. The ends were cut back, 1 base at V and 2 bases at J, with 14 bases in the middle. Per the germline V gene, CDR1 is SNHLY and CDR2 is FYNNEI. The CDR3: CASSEGVWEGNYGYTF. CDR3 DNA sequence: TGTGCCAGCAGTGAAGGAGTTTGGGAGGGCAACTATGGCTACACCTTC. Looking up the rest from reference TRBV2 and TRBJ1-2 gives the full variable domain: EPEVTQTPSHQVTQMGQEVILRCVPISNHLYFYWYRQILGQKVEFLVSFYNNEISEKSEIFDDQFSVERPDGSNFTLKIRSTKLEDSAMYFCASSEGVWEGNYGYTFGSGTRLTVV.

In its sample, this clonotype was seen many times. The rearrangement links TRBV6-7 to TRBJ1-5; TRBD1 might be the D (6 bases). TRBV6-7 is known as an ORF, though its function is uncertain. The length of the CDR3 is 14 residues. The V end lost 5 bases, the J end lost 2 bases, and 10 bases lay between the germline ends. As DNA, the CDR3 is TGTGCCAGCAGTCGGACAGCCCGCAATCAGCCCCAGCATTTT. It encodes CASSRTARNQPQHF.

The chain has TRBV10-3 and TRBJ2-5, with TRBD2 identical over 9 bases. The ends lost 8 bases at V and 1 base at J; junction bases unmatched: 5. Germline-derived CDR1 and CDR2 are ENHRY and SYGVKD. This CDR3 comprises 14 residues. CDR3 DNA: TGTGCCATCCGTAGCGGGGGTATCCAAGAGACCCAGTACTTC. It codes for CAIRSGGIQETQYF.

The chain carries TRBV6-1 and TRBJ2-7; 9 bases agree with TRBD1. V shed 8 bases, J shed 3 bases, and the junction held 8 bases outside the gene matches. Germline assignment: CDR1 MNHNS and CDR2 SASEGT. The CDR3 is 14 amino acids. The CDR3: CASARQGEGYEQYF. The CDR3 region has the DNA TGTGCCAGCGCTCGACAGGGGGAAGGCTACGAGCAGTACTTC.

This clonotype was observed many times. The J gene is TRBJ2-7, the V gene TRBV4-2; possible D gene TRBD2, 6 bases. CDR1 LGHNA and CDR2 YNFKEQ come from the germline V gene. CDR3 size: 16 residues. Trimming pared 0 bases from V and 1 base from J, leaving 13 bases between. The CDR3 sequence is CASSQDPGDSSYEQYF. CDR3 coding DNA: TGTGCCAGCAGCCAAGATCCTGGGGACTCATCCTACGAGCAGTACTTC.

The rearrangement uses TRBV7-9 and TRBJ2-7, with 8 bases lining up with TRBD2. The ends lost 6 bases at V and 6 bases at J; junction bases unmatched: 10. The germline V gene encodes CDR1 SEHNR and CDR2 FQNEAQ (reference sequence). CDR3 length equals 14 residues. CDR3 loop: CASSHSGGIVEQYF. The CDR3 DNA reads as TGTGCCAGCAGTCACTCGGGGGGGATCGTCGAGCAGTACTTC.

This clonotype occurred many times. The rearrangement joins TRBV5-1 to TRBJ2-7; possibly TRBD1 for D (5 bases). Trimming took 3 bases from V and 3 from J, leaving 16 bases between them. Per germline, CDR1 SGHRS and CDR2 YFSETQ. This CDR3 region has 15 residues. CDR3 DNA sequence: TGCGCCAGCAGCTCAGGACACACGGCGGTCTACGAGCAGTACTTC. It codes for CASSSGHTAVYEQYF.

This clonotype was picked up many times. This chain connects TRBV19 to TRBJ1-1; tentative D call: TRBD1 (5 bases). The V and J ends lost 3 bases and 6 bases respectively, with 11 bases between them. There are 13 residues in the CDR3. CDR1 LNHDA and CDR2 SQIVND come from the germline V gene (reference sequence). CDR3 sequence: CASSIAGYSEAFF. CDR3 in DNA: TGTGCCAGTAGTATTGCAGGGTACTCTGAAGCTTTCTTT.